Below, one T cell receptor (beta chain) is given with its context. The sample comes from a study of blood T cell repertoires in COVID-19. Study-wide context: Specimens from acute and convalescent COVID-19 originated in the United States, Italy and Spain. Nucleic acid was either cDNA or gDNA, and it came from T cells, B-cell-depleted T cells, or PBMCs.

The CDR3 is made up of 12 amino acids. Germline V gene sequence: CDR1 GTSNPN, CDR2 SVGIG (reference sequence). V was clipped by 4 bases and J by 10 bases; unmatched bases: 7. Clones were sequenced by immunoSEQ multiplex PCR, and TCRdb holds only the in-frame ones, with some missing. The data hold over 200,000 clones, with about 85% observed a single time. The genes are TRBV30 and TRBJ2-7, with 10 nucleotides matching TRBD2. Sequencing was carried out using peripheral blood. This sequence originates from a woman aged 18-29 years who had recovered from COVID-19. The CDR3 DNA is TGTGCCTGGACGCTCAGCGGGAGGGTACAGTACTTC. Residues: CAWTLSGRVQYF.